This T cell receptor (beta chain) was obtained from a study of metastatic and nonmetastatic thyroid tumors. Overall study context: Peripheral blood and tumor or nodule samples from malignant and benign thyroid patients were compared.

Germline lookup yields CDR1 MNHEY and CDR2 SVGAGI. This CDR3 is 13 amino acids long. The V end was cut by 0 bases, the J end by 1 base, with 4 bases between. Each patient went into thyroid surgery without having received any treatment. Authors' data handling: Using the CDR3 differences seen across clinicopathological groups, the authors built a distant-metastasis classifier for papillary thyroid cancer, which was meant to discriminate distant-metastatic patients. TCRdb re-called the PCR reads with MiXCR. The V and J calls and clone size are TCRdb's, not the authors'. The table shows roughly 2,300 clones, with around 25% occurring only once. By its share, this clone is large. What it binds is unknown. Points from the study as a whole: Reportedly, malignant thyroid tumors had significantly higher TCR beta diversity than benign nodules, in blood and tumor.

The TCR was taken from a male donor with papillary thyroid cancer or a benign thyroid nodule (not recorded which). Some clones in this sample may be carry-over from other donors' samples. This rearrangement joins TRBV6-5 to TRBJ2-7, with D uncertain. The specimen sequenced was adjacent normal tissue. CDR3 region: CASSYSGSYEQYF. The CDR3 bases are TGTGCCAGCAGTTACTCAGGTTCCTACGAGCAGTACTTC.